Each of the 25 T cell receptor beta chains below was sequenced from the same sample in a study of identical twins. Each CDR3 protein is one row after TCRdb ran MiXCR on the 5' RACE reads. The sample has around 340,000 distinct CDR3 sequences; 9% to 15% are singletons. The sample was also linked to a second study, of yellow fever vaccine responses in identical twins.

Input material: CD8+ T cells sorted from blood. Every receptor here comes from a woman between 18 and 29 years old in good health.

This clonotype was recorded at least ten times. The chain employs TRBV20-1 and TRBJ2-7; D uncertain. Germline values: CDR1 DFQATT, CDR2 SNEGSKA (reference sequence). V gave up 3 bases and J gave up 3 bases, with 9 bases separating them. This CDR3 contains 12 residues. CDR3 coding DNA: TGCAGTGCTAGGGCACAAGACTACGAGCAGTACGTC. Protein: CSARAQDYEQYV.

The chain has TRBV6-5 and TRBJ1-2, with D possibly matching TRBD1 (5 bases). Germline lookup yields CDR1 MNHEY and CDR2 SVGAGI. The V and J ends lost 2 bases and 2 bases respectively, with 12 bases between them. The CDR3 loop spans 15 amino acids. The CDR3 DNA sequence: TGTGCCAGCAGTTACACCACGGGGGTGAACTATGGCTACACCTTC. This gives the protein CASSYTTGVNYGYTF.

This clonotype was detected a few times. This sequence joins TRBV29-1 and TRBJ2-3; 9 bases are a match to TRBD1. With 4 bases clipped from V and 8 bases from J, the junction kept 13 bases outside the gene matches. The CDR3 has 15 amino acids. CDR1 SQVTM and CDR2 ANQGSEA come from the germline V gene. CDR3 residues: CSVVWTGDSVGTQYF. Written as DNA, the CDR3 is TGCAGCGTTGTTTGGACAGGGGATTCGGTTGGTACGCAGTATTTT.

In its sample, this clonotype was seen many times. The genes are TRBV2 and TRBJ2-1, with D unresolved. This CDR3 is 15 amino acids long. V lost 2 bases to trimming and J lost 1 base, with 9 bases between them. Germline assignment: CDR1 SNHLY and CDR2 FYNNEI. The DNA for the CDR3 is TGTGCCAGCAGTGAATTGAGCGAATCCTACAATGAGCAGTTCTTC. It specifies CASSELSESYNEQFF.

In its sample, this clonotype was seen a few times. The V gene is TRBV15, the J gene TRBJ2-5; 9 bases fit TRBD1. With 0 bases clipped from V and 5 bases from J, the junction kept 10 bases outside the gene matches. The germline V gene has CDR1 LNHNV and CDR2 YYDKDF (reference sequence). The CDR3 extends over 17 amino acids. DNA of the CDR3: TGTGCCACCAGCAGAGACCCCAAACAGGGGGCAGGGGAGACCCAGTACTTC. Translating gives CATSRDPKQGAGETQYF.

This clonotype occurred a few times. The chain uses TRBV29-1 and TRBJ2-5; TRBD2 might be the D (5 bases). The V end lost 6 bases, the J end lost 1 base, and 12 bases lay between the germline ends. Germline CDR1 reads SQVTM; CDR2 reads ANQGSEA. This CDR3 contains 13 residues. DNA of the CDR3: TGCAGCGTCCGCCCGGGGAGCCAAGAGACCCAGTACTTC. This translates into CSVRPGSQETQYF.

This clonotype came up a few times. V usage is TRBV29-1 and J usage is TRBJ2-7; D is perhaps TRBD2 (6 bases). Per germline, CDR1 SQVTM and CDR2 ANQGSEA. Trimming left V 0 bases short and J 5 bases short, with 11 bases between. This CDR3 has 13 amino acids. CDR3 in amino acids: CSVEEPSDHEQYF. The DNA of the CDR3 is TGCAGCGTTGAAGAACCTAGCGATCACGAGCAGTACTTC.

In this sample, this clonotype turned up many times. The chain is built from TRBV29-1 and TRBJ2-1; TRBD2 matches 14 bases. J was trimmed by 8 bases and V by 3 bases; bases with no gene match: 12. CDR1 is SQVTM, CDR2 ANQGSEA, per germline. CDR3 length equals 17 residues. DNA for the CDR3: TGCAGCGTTGATAGTCGGACTAGCGGGGGGCCCTTTGATGAGCAGTTCTTC. Protein: CSVDSRTSGGPFDEQFF.

This rearrangement joins TRBV28 to TRBJ1-6, with D perhaps matching TRBD1 (5 bases). The CDR3 sequence is 14 residues long. V was clipped by 3 bases and J by 6 bases, with 9 bases between them. Germline V gene data show CDR1 as MDHEN and CDR2 as SYDVKM. CDR3: CASSFGTANSPLHF. DNA of the CDR3: TGTGCCAGCAGTTTTGGGACGGCTAATTCACCCCTCCACTTT.

Only a few counts were recorded for this clonotype. The genes are TRBV5-5 and TRBJ2-7; D not resolved. V was shortened by 2 bases and J by 2 bases, with 11 bases between the two germline ends. This CDR3 comprises 14 residues. Germline CDR1 is SGHKS and CDR2 is YYEKEE (reference sequence). CDR3 in amino acids: CASSFRVSPYEQYF. The CDR3 region has the DNA TGTGCCAGCAGCTTTCGTGTAAGCCCCTACGAGCAGTACTTC.

This clonotype turned up a few times. V and J are TRBV7-9 and TRBJ2-7; perhaps TRBD2 as D (6 bases). The CDR3 length is 15 residues. Germline V lookup: CDR1 SEHNR, CDR2 FQNEAQ (reference sequence). Trimming took off 4 bases at V and 0 bases at J, with 13 bases between the two ends. In DNA form, the CDR3 reads TGTGCCAGCAGCTCCCCCGGGGGATCCTCCTACGAGCAGTACTTC. Encoded protein: CASSSPGGSSYEQYF.

CDR3 coding DNA: TGTGCCACCAGTAACCCGGATTACGAGCAGTTCTTC. It codes for CATSNPDYEQFF. The chain joins TRBV24-1 to TRBJ2-1; D is ambiguous. The V end lost 6 bases, the J end lost 10 bases, and 12 bases lay between the germline ends. The CDR3 is 12 residues long. Germline V gene data show CDR1 as KGHDR and CDR2 as SFDVKD.

The chain employs TRBV20-1 and TRBJ1-2; 10 bases align to TRBD1. The CDR3 is made up of 15 amino acids. CDR1 DFQATT and CDR2 SNEGSKA come from the germline V gene (reference sequence). Trimming cost V 0 bases and J 6 bases; bases outside gene matches: 7. The CDR3 loop is CSARDQDRGPDGYTF. Written as DNA, the CDR3 is TGCAGTGCTAGAGACCAAGACAGGGGGCCCGATGGCTACACCTTC.

V is TRBV29-1 and J is TRBJ2-2; 8 nucleotides match TRBD2. V was clipped by 1 base and J by 1 base; unmatched bases: 14. This CDR3 spans 19 amino acids. In germline, CDR1 is SQVTM, CDR2 ANQGSEA. The DNA for the CDR3 is TGCAGCGTTGAAGGACTATCCAGCGGGAGTGGAATGAACACCGGGGAGCTGTTTTTT. Translation: CSVEGLSSGSGMNTGELFF.

This rearrangement joins TRBV7-9 to TRBJ2-3; the D gene is possibly TRBD1 (5 bases). Germline V lookup: CDR1 SEHNR, CDR2 FQNEAQ (reference sequence). The ends were cut back, 5 bases at V and 0 bases at J, with 9 bases in the middle. This CDR3 spans 14 amino acids. This CDR3 reads CASSPWTSTDTQYF. For the CDR3, the DNA is TGTGCCAGCAGCCCGTGGACAAGCACAGATACGCAGTATTTT.

This clonotype was seen a few times. V gene TRBV27 combines with J gene TRBJ2-7; D call uncertain. The V and J ends lost 5 bases and 5 bases respectively, with 13 bases between them. CDR1 is MNHEY and CDR2 is SMNVEV in the germline V gene (reference sequence). The CDR3 totals 13 residues. The CDR3 DNA sequence: TGTGCCAGCAGTCCCCGTGTAGGCGACGAGCAGTACTTC. Its protein is CASSPRVGDEQYF.

The rearrangement links TRBV11-2 to TRBJ1-6; D perhaps matches TRBD1 (5 bases). Per germline, CDR1 SGHAT and CDR2 FQNNGV. The CDR3 has 14 amino acids. V shed 1 base and J shed 8 bases, with 9 bases lying between them. CDR3 sequence: CASSLGWGDSPLHF. The DNA for the CDR3 is TGTGCCAGCAGCTTAGGGTGGGGGGATTCACCCCTCCACTTT.

This rearrangement joins TRBV13 to TRBJ2-3; TRBD1 matches 9 bases. Trimming removed 8 bases from V and 2 bases from J; junction bases left unmatched: 17. The germline gives CDR1 PRHDT, CDR2 FYEKMQ (reference sequence). The length of the CDR3 is 18 residues. The CDR3 reads CASSPRGTGGASTDTQYF. The CDR3 coding sequence is TGTGCCAGCTCACCTAGGGGAACAGGGGGCGCCTCCACAGATACGCAGTATTTT.

This clonotype was seen only a few times. This chain uses TRBV3-1 with TRBJ1-1; 12 nucleotides line up with TRBD1. V was pared by 3 bases and J by 1 base, with 6 bases of the junction left unmatched. This CDR3 has 17 amino acids. Germline CDR1 and CDR2: LGHDT and YNNKEL (reference sequence). The CDR3: CASSHGTGGVRNTEAFF. For the CDR3, the DNA is TGTGCCAGCAGCCACGGGACAGGGGGCGTGAGGAACACTGAAGCTTTCTTT. The full variable domain, in which reference TRBV3-1 and TRBJ1-1 provide the parts outside the CDR3, is DTAVSQTPKYLVTQMGNDKSIKCEQNLGHDTMYWYKQDSKKFLKIMFSYNNKELIINETVPNRFSPKSPDKAHLNLHINSLELGDSAVYFCASSHGTGGVRNTEAFFGQGTRLTVV.

The sample holds a few counts of this clonotype. The chain uses TRBV29-1 and TRBJ2-7; the match to TRBD1 covers 7 bases. CDR3 length equals 14 residues. Germline V gives CDR1 SQVTM, CDR2 ANQGSEA. J was trimmed by 5 bases and V by 4 bases; bases with no gene match: 11. CDR3 residues: CSVGGTVPLDEQYF. DNA of the CDR3: TGCAGCGTTGGGGGGACAGTTCCTTTGGACGAGCAGTACTTC.

This clonotype has at least ten counts. This sequence joins TRBV24-1 and TRBJ2-7; the D gene could be TRBD1 or TRBD2 (6 bases each). The CDR3 runs 14 residues. Germline assignment: CDR1 KGHDR and CDR2 SFDVKD. The V and J ends lost 9 bases and 4 bases respectively, with 18 bases between them. The DNA of the CDR3 is TGTGCCACCTCCCCCGGGGGCCCTTGGTACGAGCAGTACTTC. Translated, it gives CATSPGGPWYEQYF.

J is TRBJ2-2 and V is TRBV7-9; no clear D gene. Germline V CDR1 and CDR2: SEHNR, FQNEAQ (reference sequence). The V and J ends lost 1 base and 11 bases respectively, with 2 bases between them. The CDR3 sequence is 10 residues long. The CDR3, as DNA: TGTGCCAGCAGCTTAGTAGAGCTGTTTTTT. Amino acid sequence: CASSLVELFF.

In this sample, this clonotype turned up many times. The V call is TRBV28, the J call TRBJ2-1, with 7 bases lining up with TRBD1. The CDR3 is made up of 14 amino acids. Germline-derived CDR1 and CDR2 are MDHEN and SYDVKM. V dropped 5 bases and J dropped 4; count of bases not matched to a gene: 5. DNA of the CDR3: TGTGCCAGCAGTACCGGGACAGATTACAATGAGCAGTTCTTC. Its translation: CASSTGTDYNEQFF.

V and J are TRBV28 and TRBJ2-7; TRBD2 matches at 11 bases. In germline, CDR1 is MDHEN, CDR2 SYDVKM. Losses at the gene ends were 4 bases for V and 2 bases for J; bases not matched to a gene: 10. This CDR3 comprises 17 residues. In nucleotides, the CDR3 is TGTGCCAGCAGTTCCCCCCGGACTAGCGGGCCACCCTACGAGCAGTACTTC. Translation: CASSSPRTSGPPYEQYF.

The rearrangement uses TRBV7-9 and TRBJ1-5; TRBD1 aligns across 9 bases. CDR3 size: 14 residues. The V gene's germline CDR1 is SEHNR and CDR2 FQNEAQ (reference sequence). The J segment lost 7 bases and the V segment lost 5 bases, leaving 6 bases of the junction unmatched. The CDR3 bases are TGTGCCAGCAGCCAAGAGGGACAGGGCCAGCCCCAGCATTTT. It encodes CASSQEGQGQPQHF.